This T cell receptor (beta chain) was found in a study of T cells in Graves' hyperthyroidism and ophthalmopathy. This clonotype was found many times. V was cut by 6 bases and J by 6 bases, with 8 bases left in between. This CDR3 has 12 residues. Germline CDR1 is SNHLY and CDR2 is FYNNEI. Amplification yielded TCR beta CDR3 regions, with RNA transcripts as the source. When the TCR CDR3 underwent first-round RT-PCR, the HTBI primer set was used. TCRdb re-derived calls from the multiplex PCR reads in MiXCR, one entry per CDR3 protein. The sample yields 280,000 or so distinct CDR3 sequences, about 15% seen once.

The chain recombines TRBV2 with TRBJ2-2; D remains unclear. The TCR comes from a woman between 50 and 59 years old with Graves' hyperthyroidism that later progressed to Graves' ophthalmopathy. The specimen sequenced was blood. CDR3 residues: CASRWMPGELFF. CDR3 DNA sequence: TGTGCCAGCAGGTGGATGCCCGGGGAGCTGTTTTTT.